This paragraph reports one T cell receptor (beta chain). This entry comes from a study of blood T cell repertoires in COVID-19. Overall study context: Italy, Spain and the United States were the sources of the convalescent and acute COVID-19 samples.

The CDR3 covers 16 residues. The V and J ends lost 5 bases and 7 bases, in that order; junction bases with no gene match: 15. The germline V gene has CDR1 SGHAT and CDR2 FQNNGV. Original processing notes: Using reference gene primer amplification, nucleated cell counts were estimated. Some clones are missing from TCRdb's copy, which holds only in-frame ones; the method was immunoSEQ multiplex PCR. V and J calls and clone size are those listed in that table; D and trimming were worked out from the DNA. This sample has around 64,000 clones; 86% occur once, and the top ten carry 1.5% to 2%. This sequence originates from a man aged 25 to 40 with acute or convalescent COVID-19. This chain connects TRBV11-2 to TRBJ2-3, with 7 bases that match TRBD1. Sequencing used peripheral blood. Here the CDR3 DNA reads TGTGCCAGCAGCATCAGACGGGACAGCAGCCTTAATACGCAGTATTTT. Translation gives CASSIRRDSSLNTQYF.